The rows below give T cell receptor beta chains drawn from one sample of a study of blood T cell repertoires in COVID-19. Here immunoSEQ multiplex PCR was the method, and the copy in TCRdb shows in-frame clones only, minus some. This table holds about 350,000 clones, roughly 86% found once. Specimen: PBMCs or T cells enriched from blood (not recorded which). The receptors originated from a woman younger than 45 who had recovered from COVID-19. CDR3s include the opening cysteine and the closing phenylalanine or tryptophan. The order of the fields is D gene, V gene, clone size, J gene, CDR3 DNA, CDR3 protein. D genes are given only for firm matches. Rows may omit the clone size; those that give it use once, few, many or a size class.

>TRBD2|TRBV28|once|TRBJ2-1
TGTGCCAGCAGTTACGGGGGGGCCGGGAATGAGCAGTTCTTC
CASSYGGAGNEQFF
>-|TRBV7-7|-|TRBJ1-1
TGTGCTAGCAGCTTAAACAGAGACACTGAAGCTTTCTTT
CASSLNRDTEAFF
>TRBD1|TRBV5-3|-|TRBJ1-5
TGTGCCAGAAGCTTTACAGGGGGCGATCAGCCCCAGCATTTT
CARSFTGGDQPQHF
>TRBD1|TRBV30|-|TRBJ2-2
TGTGCCTGGGATACAGGGGCCGCAACGAACACCGGGGAGCTGTTTTTT
CAWDTGAATNTGELFF
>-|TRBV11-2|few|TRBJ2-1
TGTGCCAGCAGCTTGGGCTCTACCTACAATGAGCAGTTCTTC
CASSLGSTYNEQFF
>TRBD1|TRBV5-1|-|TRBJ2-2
TGCGCCAGCAGCTTGGGACAGGGGAGTACCGGGGAGCTGTTTTTT
CASSLGQGSTGELFF
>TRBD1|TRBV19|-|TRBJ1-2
TGTGCCAGTAGTATCCGGACAGGATCCTATGGCTACACCTTC
CASSIRTGSYGYTF
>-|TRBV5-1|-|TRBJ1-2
TGCGCCAGCCCGGGTCGTGCGCGGGGCTACACCTTC
CASPGRARGYTF
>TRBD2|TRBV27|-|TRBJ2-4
TGTGCCAGCAGTCAGATAGCGGGGGGCCAAAACATTCAGTACTTC
CASSQIAGGQNIQYF
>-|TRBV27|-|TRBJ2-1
TGTGCCAGCAGTTTCAAGTTGGCAGGGAATTACAATGAGCAGTTCTTC
CASSFKLAGNYNEQFF
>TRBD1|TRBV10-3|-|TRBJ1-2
TGTGCCATCAGTGGATCTACAGGGGGCAATAACTATGGCTACACCTTC
CAISGSTGGNNYGYTF
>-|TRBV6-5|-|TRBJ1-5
TGTGCCAGCAGTCGTCGGAGGGATCAGCCCCAGCATTTT
CASSRRRDQPQHF
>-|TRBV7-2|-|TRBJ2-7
TGTGCCAGCAGCCCCAGGATCTACGAGCAGTACTTC
CASSPRIYEQYF
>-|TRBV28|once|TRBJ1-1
TGTGCCAGCAGTTTGCCCCTCGGGTCTGAAACTGAAGCTTTCTTT
CASSLPLGSETEAFF
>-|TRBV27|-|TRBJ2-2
TGTGCCAGCAGTTACAGTACCGGGGAGCTGTTTTTT
CASSYSTGELFF
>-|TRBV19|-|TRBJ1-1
TGTGCCAGTAGAACGACAGGCCTGAACACTGAAGCTTTCTTT
CASRTTGLNTEAFF
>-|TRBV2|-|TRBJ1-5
TGTGCCAGCAGTGGGGGGATGGGGGAGGAAGGTCAGCCCCAGCATTTT
CASSGGMGEEGQPQHF
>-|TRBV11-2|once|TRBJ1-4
TGTGCCAGCAGCTCCCCGGGAGGTAGTTTTGGGGAAAAACTGTTTTTT
CASSSPGGSFGEKLFF
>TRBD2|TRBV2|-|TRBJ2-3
TGTGCCAGCAGTTGGACTAGCGGGGGGGATACGCAGTATTTT
CASSWTSGGDTQYF
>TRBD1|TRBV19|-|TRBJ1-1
TGTGCCAGTACCCTTGACAGGGTGAACACTGAAGCTTTCTTT
CASTLDRVNTEAFF
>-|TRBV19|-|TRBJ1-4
TGTGCCAGTTCTATTCTAACAACTAATGAAAAACTGTTTTTT
CASSILTTNEKLFF
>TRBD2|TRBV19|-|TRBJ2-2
TGTGCCAGTAGTATAGGACTAGCGGGGCAGACCGGGGAGCTGTTTTTT
CASSIGLAGQTGELFF
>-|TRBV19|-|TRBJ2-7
TGTGCTCCGGAAGGGAGCTACGAGCAGTACTTC
CAPEGSYEQYF
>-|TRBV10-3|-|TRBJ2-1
TGTGCCATCTCTGAAGTTTCCCAGTACCCCTACAATGAGCAGTTCTTC
CAISEVSQYPYNEQFF
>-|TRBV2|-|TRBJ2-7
TGTGCCAGCAGTGAAGCGACAGGTTCTTACTACGAGCAGTACTTC
CASSEATGSYYEQYF